A selection of T cell receptor beta chains follows, all from one sample in a study of T-cell reconstitution after alpha-beta-depleted transplantation in children. TCRdb redid the calling of the PCR reads with MiXCR, one entry per CDR3 protein. The sample includes around 230,000 distinct CDR3 sequences, 17% of them seen just once. The sample here was PBMCs, mostly from graft donor cells, taken 360 days after TCRalphabeta/CD19-depleted stem cell transplant. Receptor source: a male patient aged 2 to 9 who had a stem cell transplant for acute lymphoblastic leukemia, so the T cells may come from the graft donor. The CDR3 runs from the conserved cysteine through the conserved F or W. A D gene is named only where the DNA matches it firmly. Where a row states a size, it is once, few, many or the class of an expanded clone; other rows omit it.

D,size,V,J,DNA,CDR3
-,-,TRBV19,TRBJ1-2,TGTGCCAGTAGTATTGGGACGCGCTATGGCTACACCTTC,CASSIGTRYGYTF
-,-,TRBV14,TRBJ2-3,TGTGCCAGCAGCCGAGCTAGGCCCACAGATACGCAGTATTTT,CASSRARPTDTQYF
TRBD1,few,TRBV11-3,TRBJ2-1,TGTGCCAGCAGCTCTCGGGACAGGGGTGGTGAGCAGTTCTTC,CASSSRDRGGEQFF
-,-,TRBV6-6,TRBJ2-3,TGTGCCAGCAGTTCCGCCTCCTCTACGCAGTATTTT,CASSSASSTQYF
TRBD2,-,TRBV12-3/TRBV12-4,TRBJ2-1,TGTGCCAGCTGTTTAGCGCCCGGACTAGCGGGAGTAATAGGTGAGCAGTTCTTC,CASCLAPGLAGVIGEQFF
-,few,TRBV5-1,TRBJ1-6,TGCGCCAGCAGCCTCCGGGGGGGCTCCTATAATTCACCCCTCCACTTT,CASSLRGGSYNSPLHF
-,-,TRBV12-5,TRBJ2-7,TGTGCTAGTGGTGCACCTTCGGGGTTGAGCGAGCAGTACTTC,CASGAPSGLSEQYF
-,-,TRBV7-6,TRBJ1-6,TGTGCCAGCAGCGCAGAGACACGGACAAAACGTTCACCCCTCCACTTT,CASSAETRTKRSPLHF
TRBD1,-,TRBV12-3/TRBV12-4,TRBJ2-1,TGTGCCAGCAGTTTAGCCTCGGGACAGGGGAGGGATGATCAGTTCTTC,CASSLASGQGRDDQFF
TRBD2,few,TRBV15,TRBJ2-5,TGTGCCACCAGCACCTTAGCGGGGGGGAACCAAGAGACCCAGTACTTC,CATSTLAGGNQETQYF
-,-,TRBV29-1,TRBJ2-7,TGCAGCGTTGAAGGAGGGCAGGAGAGAGCCTACGAGCAGTACTTC,CSVEGGQERAYEQYF
-,-,TRBV9,TRBJ1-3,TGTGCCAGCAGCACTTGGGGAAACACCATATATTTT,CASSTWGNTIYF
TRBD2,few,TRBV27,TRBJ2-1,TGTGCCAGCAGTTTATCGCCGGCTACTGCGGGGGGCCTTAGTAATGAGCAGTTCTTC,CASSLSPATAGGLSNEQFF
-,many,TRBV15,TRBJ1-2,TGTGCCACCAGCAGAGATCAAAGGGTCGACAACTATGGCTACACCTTC,CATSRDQRVDNYGYTF
-,few,TRBV5-1,TRBJ2-3,TGCGCCAGCAGCTGGGTGCGTTCATACACAGATACGCAGTATTTT,CASSWVRSYTDTQYF
-,-,TRBV6-5,TRBJ1-6,TGTGCCAGCAGTTATTTAAGGGTTGGAGAGGATTCACCCCTCCACTTT,CASSYLRVGEDSPLHF